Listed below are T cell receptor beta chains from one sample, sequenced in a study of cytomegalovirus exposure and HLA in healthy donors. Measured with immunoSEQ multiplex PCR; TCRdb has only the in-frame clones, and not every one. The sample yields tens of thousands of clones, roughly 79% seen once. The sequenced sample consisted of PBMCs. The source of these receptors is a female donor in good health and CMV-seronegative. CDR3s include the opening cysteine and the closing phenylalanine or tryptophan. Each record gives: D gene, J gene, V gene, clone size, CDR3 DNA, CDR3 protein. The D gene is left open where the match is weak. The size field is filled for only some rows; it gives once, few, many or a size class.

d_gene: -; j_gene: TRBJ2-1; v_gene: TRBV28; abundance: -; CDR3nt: TGTGCCAGCAGTTTTCGTTTCGACAGTAACAATGAGCAGTTCTTC; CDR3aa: CASSFRFDSNNEQFF
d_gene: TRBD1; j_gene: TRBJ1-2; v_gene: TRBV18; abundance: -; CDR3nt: TGTGCCAGCTCATCCTCGGACAGGGACAATGGCTACACCTTC; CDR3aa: CASSSSDRDNGYTF
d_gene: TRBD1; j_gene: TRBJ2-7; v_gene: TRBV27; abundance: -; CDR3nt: TGTGCCAGCAGGACAGTTGGGACAGGGTCCTCCTACGAGCAGTACTTC; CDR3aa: CASRTVGTGSSYEQYF
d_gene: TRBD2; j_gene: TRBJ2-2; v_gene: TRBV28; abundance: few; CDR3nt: TGTGCCAGCAGCTACGGGAGGTTGGTCGGGGAGCTGTTTTTT; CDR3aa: CASSYGRLVGELFF
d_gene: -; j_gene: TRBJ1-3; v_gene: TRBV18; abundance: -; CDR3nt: TGTGCCAGCTCACCACGGGGTACAGGGACCTCTGGAAACACCATATATTTT; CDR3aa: CASSPRGTGTSGNTIYF
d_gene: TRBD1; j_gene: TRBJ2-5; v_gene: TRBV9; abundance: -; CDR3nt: TGTGCCAGCAGCGTACTCGCAGGGACAGGGCGGGAGACCCAGTACTTC; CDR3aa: CASSVLAGTGRETQYF
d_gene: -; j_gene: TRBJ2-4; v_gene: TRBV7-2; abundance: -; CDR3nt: TGTGCCAGCAGCCACAAACCAAACATTCAGTACTTC; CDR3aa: CASSHKPNIQYF
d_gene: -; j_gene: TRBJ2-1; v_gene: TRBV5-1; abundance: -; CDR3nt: TGCGCCAGCAGCTTCAATACGGATGGGAGTACCTCCTACAATGAGCAGTTCTTC; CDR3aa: CASSFNTDGSTSYNEQFF
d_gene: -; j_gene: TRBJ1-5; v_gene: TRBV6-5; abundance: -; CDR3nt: TGTGCCAGCAGTTACCACAGGGAGGGACAGCCCCAGCATTTT; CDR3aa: CASSYHREGQPQHF
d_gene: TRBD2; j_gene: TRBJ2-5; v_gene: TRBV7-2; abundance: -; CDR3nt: TGTGCCAGCAGCTTAGCGCCTAGCGGGAGTGGTCGAGAGACCCAGTACTTC; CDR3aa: CASSLAPSGSGRETQYF
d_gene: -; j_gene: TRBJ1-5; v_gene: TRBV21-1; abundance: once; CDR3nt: TGTGCCAGCAGCAAAGAGTCAGGGGGCCAGGCGCCCCAGCATTTT; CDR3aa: CASSKESGGQAPQHF
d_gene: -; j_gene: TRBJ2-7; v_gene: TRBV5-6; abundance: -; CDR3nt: TGTGCCAGCAGCGTGCAACACTCCTACGAGCAGTACTTC; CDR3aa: CASSVQHSYEQYF
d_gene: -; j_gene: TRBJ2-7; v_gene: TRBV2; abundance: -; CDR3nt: TGTGCCAGCAGTGTGACAATGCAGTACTTC; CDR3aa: CASSVTMQYF
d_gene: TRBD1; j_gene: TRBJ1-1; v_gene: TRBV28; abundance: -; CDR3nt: TGTGCCACCACCGGGACAGGCAAAGCTTTCTTT; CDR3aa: CATTGTGKAFF
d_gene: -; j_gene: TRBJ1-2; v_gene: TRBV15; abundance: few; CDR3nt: TGTGCCACCAGCAGAGTAGCTGCGGAGTATGGCTACACCTTC; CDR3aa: CATSRVAAEYGYTF
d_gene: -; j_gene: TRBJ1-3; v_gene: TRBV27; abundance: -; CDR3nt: TGTGCCAGCAGTCCCGGGGGCTCTGGAAACACCATATATTTT; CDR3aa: CASSPGGSGNTIYF
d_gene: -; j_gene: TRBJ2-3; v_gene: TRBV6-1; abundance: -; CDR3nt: TGTGCCAGCAGTGAAGGGGGGGGCACAGATACGCAGTATTTT; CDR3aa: CASSEGGGTDTQYF
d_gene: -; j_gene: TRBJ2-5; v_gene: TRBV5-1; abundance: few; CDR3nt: TGCGCCAGCAGCTTGAAGGACAGCAAGACCCAGTACTTC; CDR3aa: CASSLKDSKTQYF
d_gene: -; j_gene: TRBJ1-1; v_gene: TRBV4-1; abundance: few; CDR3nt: TGCGCCAGCAGCCAAGAGGCACAGAACACTGAAGCTTTCTTT; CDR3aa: CASSQEAQNTEAFF
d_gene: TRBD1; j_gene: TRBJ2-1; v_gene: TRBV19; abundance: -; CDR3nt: TGTGCCAGTAGTTTCGGACAGGTATTGGATGAGCAGTTCTTC; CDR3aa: CASSFGQVLDEQFF
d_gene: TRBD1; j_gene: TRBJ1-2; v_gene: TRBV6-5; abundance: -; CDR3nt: TGTGCCAGCAGCTTGGACAGGGGTAATGGCTACACCTTC; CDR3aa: CASSLDRGNGYTF
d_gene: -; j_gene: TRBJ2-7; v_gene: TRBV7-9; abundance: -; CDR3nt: TGTTCCAGCGGCGCAGGTTGGTCCGACGAGCAGTACTTC; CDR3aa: CSSGAGWSDEQYF
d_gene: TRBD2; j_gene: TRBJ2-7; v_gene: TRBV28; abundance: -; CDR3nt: TGTGCCAGCAGTTCACTAGCGATGAATAGCGTGCAGTACTTC; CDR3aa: CASSSLAMNSVQYF
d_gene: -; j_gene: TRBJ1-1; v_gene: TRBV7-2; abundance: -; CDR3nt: TGTGCCAGCAGCGGACCATCGGGGGGAGGGACTGAAGCTTTCTTT; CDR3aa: CASSGPSGGGTEAFF
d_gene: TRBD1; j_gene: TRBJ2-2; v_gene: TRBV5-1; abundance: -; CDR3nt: TGCGCCAGCAGCTTGCAGGGGGCCTACACCGGGGAGCTGTTTTTT; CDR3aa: CASSLQGAYTGELFF
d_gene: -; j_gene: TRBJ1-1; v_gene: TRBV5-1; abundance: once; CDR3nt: TGCGCCAGCAGCTTAGAGGTCGGGGTAGCTGAAGCTTTCTTT; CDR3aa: CASSLEVGVAEAFF
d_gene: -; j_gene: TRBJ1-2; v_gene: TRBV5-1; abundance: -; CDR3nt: TGCGCCAGCAGCTTGGAACAGGGTTTTGACGGCTACACCTTC; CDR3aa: CASSLEQGFDGYTF
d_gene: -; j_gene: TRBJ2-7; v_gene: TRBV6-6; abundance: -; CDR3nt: TGTGCCAGCAGTTTGAGGCACACCTACGAGCAGTACTTC; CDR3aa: CASSLRHTYEQYF
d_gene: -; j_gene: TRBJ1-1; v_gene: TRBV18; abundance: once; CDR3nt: TGTGCCAGCTCACCTCCGACAGTTTCCACTGAAGCTTTCTTT; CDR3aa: CASSPPTVSTEAFF
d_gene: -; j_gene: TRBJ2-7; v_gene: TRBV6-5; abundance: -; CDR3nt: TGTGCCAGCAGAGTCCGGGACACGGATGCCTACGAGCAGTACTTC; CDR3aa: CASRVRDTDAYEQYF
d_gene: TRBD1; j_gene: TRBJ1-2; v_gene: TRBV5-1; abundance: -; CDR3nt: TGCGCCAGCAGCTGGGGACCGGGACAGCTTGGGGGCTACACCTTC; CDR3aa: CASSWGPGQLGGYTF
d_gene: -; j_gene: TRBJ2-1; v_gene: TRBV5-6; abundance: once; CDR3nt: TGTGCCAGCAGCACCACGGATGAGCAGTTCTTC; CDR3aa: CASSTTDEQFF
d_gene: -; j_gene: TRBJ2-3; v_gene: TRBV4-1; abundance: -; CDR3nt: TGCGCCAGCAGCCAAGATACTAGCAGGGGCACAGATACGCAGTATTTT; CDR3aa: CASSQDTSRGTDTQYF
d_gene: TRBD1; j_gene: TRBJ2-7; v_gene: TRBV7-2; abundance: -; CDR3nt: TGTGCCAGCAGCTTGTCGACAGGGCTCGAGCAGTACTTC; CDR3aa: CASSLSTGLEQYF
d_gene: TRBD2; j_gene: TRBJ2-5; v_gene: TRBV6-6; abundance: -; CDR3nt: TGTGCCAGCAGTCCCGGGGGGGTAGACGGCAAGGAGACCCAGTACTTC; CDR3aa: CASSPGGVDGKETQYF
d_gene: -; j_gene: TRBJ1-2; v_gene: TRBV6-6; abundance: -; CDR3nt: TGTGCCAGCAGTTATCCGGGGAGGCCTGACTATGGCTACACCTTC; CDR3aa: CASSYPGRPDYGYTF
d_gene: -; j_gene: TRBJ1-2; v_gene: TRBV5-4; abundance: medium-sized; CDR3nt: TGTGCCAGCAGCCCCGGGAATGGCTACACCTTC; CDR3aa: CASSPGNGYTF
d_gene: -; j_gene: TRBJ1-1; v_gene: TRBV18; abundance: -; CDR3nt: TGTGCCAGCTCACTTAAAGGACGGGAGAACACTGAAGCTTTCTTT; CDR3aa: CASSLKGRENTEAFF
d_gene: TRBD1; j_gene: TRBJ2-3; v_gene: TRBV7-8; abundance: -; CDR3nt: TGTGCCAGCAGCCTTACAGGGGTGGGCACGCAGTATTTT; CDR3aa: CASSLTGVGTQYF
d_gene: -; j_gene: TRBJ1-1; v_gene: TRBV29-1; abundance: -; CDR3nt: TGCAGCGTCCTGGGGGGGAACACTGAAGCTTTCTTT; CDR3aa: CSVLGGNTEAFF
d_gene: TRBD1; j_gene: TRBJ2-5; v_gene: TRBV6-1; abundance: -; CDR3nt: TGTGCCAGCAGTGACAGGGGGCTTAGAGAGACCCAGTACTTC; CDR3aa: CASSDRGLRETQYF
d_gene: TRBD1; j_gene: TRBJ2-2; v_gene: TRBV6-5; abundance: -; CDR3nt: TGTGCCAGCAGGAAAACGACAGGGGACGCCGGGGAGCTGTTTTTT; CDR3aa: CASRKTTGDAGELFF
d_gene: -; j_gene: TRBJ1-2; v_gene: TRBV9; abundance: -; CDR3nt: TGTGCCAGCAGCGTATCGGACAGCTATGGCTACACCTTC; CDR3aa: CASSVSDSYGYTF
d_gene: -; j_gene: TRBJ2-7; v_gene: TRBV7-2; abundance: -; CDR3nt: TGTGCCAGCAGCCGACCCGGACAGCGTTCCTACGAGCAGTACTTC; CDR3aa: CASSRPGQRSYEQYF